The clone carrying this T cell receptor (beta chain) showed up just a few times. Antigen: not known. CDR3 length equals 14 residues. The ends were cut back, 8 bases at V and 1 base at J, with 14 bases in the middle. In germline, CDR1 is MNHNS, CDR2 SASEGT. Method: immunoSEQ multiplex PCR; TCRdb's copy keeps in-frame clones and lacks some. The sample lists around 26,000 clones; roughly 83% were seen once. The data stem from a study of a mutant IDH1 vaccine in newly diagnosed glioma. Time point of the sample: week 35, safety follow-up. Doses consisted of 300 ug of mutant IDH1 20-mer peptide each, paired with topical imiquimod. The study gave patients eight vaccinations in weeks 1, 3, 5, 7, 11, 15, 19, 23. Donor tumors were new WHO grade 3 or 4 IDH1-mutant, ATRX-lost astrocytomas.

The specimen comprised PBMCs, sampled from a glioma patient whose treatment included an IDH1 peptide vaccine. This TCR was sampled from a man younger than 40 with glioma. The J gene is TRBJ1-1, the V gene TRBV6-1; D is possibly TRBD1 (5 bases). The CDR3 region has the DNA TGTGCCAGCGCGAGTGGGGGGAGGAACACTGAAGCTTTCTTT. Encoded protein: CASASGGRNTEAFF.